Presented here are 25 T cell receptor beta chains from one specimen sequenced in a study of T cell responses to AZD1222 COVID-19 vaccine. Only in-frame clones appear in the TCRdb table, and some are missing; sequencing was by immunoSEQ multiplex PCR. The sample carries roughly 150,000 clones, less than 95% recorded once. Sequenced here: peripheral blood, sampled 28 days after the second AZD1222 dose. The receptors stem from an adult who received the AZD1222 COVID-19 vaccine.

The table lists this clone with a count of one. The chain combines TRBV25-1 with TRBJ1-5; 10 bases line up with TRBD1. Germline-derived CDR1 and CDR2 are MGHDK and SYGVNS. J was trimmed by 5 bases and V by 1 base; bases with no gene match: 2. The CDR3 is 15 residues long. CDR3 DNA: TGTGCCAGCAGTGAATTTGGGACAGGGGATCAGCCCCAGCATTTT. Protein sequence: CASSEFGTGDQPQHF.

This chain joins TRBV24-1 and TRBJ2-2; 7 positions match TRBD1. Trimming cost V 9 bases and J 1 base; bases outside gene matches: 4. The CDR3 spans 14 residues. The germline gives CDR1 KGHDR, CDR2 SFDVKD. The CDR3 bases are TGTGCCACCGGGGACAGAGTGAACACCGGGGAGCTGTTTTTT. This encodes CATGDRVNTGELFF.

The chain is built from TRBV5-4 and TRBJ2-3, with D perhaps matching TRBD1 or TRBD2 (5 bases each). Trimming pared 3 bases from V and 3 bases from J, leaving 11 bases between. From germline, CDR1 is SGHNT and CDR2 YYREEE (reference sequence). This CDR3 region has 14 residues. The DNA of the CDR3 is TGTGCCAGCAGCTCCCGGGACCAGACAGATACGCAGTATTTT. Translated, it gives CASSSRDQTDTQYF.

The chain joins TRBV5-1 to TRBJ1-5, with D perhaps matching TRBD1 (5 bases). The CDR3 extends over 14 amino acids. V lost 2 bases and J lost 6, with 12 bases in between. Germline assignment: CDR1 SGHRS and CDR2 YFSETQ. Here the CDR3 reads CASSFPGLGQPQHF. In nucleotides, the CDR3 is TGCGCCAGCAGCTTTCCAGGGTTAGGTCAGCCCCAGCATTTT.

V gene TRBV11-2 combines with J gene TRBJ2-7; D gene unclear. In germline, CDR1 is SGHAT, CDR2 FQNNGV. V was shortened by 0 bases and J by 0 bases, with 9 bases between the two germline ends. The length of the CDR3 is 15 residues. The chain's CDR3 is CASSLDPQTSYEQYF. The CDR3 bases are TGTGCCAGCAGCTTAGATCCTCAAACCTCCTACGAGCAGTACTTC.

The chain joins TRBV6-5 to TRBJ2-4, with D tentatively TRBD1 or TRBD2 (5 bases each). The CDR3 is 12 residues long. CDR1 is MNHEY and CDR2 is SVGAGI in the germline V gene. V lost 10 bases to trimming and J lost 9 bases, with 16 bases between them. The DNA of the CDR3 is TGTGCCACTCAAGGGACCTCGGGCATTCAGTACTTC. Its protein is CATQGTSGIQYF.

This chain links TRBV6-4 with TRBJ2-3, with D hard to call. With 9 bases removed from V and 2 bases from J, the gap between germline ends came to 18 bases. The CDR3 length is 15 residues. The germline gives CDR1 MRHNA, CDR2 SNTAGT. The CDR3 DNA reads TGTGCCAGTTCGATTCTGTACAACCCCACAGATACGCAGTATTTT. Translated: CASSILYNPTDTQYF.

The rearrangement joins TRBV2 to TRBJ2-1; weak D call: TRBD2 (6 bases). Germline values: CDR1 SNHLY, CDR2 FYNNEI. V was pared by 5 bases and J by 5 bases, with 10 bases between. This CDR3 has 13 residues. DNA for the CDR3: TGTGCCAGCAGTCAGCGGGTGGACAATGAGCAGTTCTTC. Amino acids: CASSQRVDNEQFF.

This clone was seen a single time. The chain employs TRBV18 and TRBJ1-1; D possibly corresponds to TRBD1 (6 bases). The CDR3 is 14 amino acids. The germline V gene encodes CDR1 KGHSH and CDR2 LQKENI. The V end lost 4 bases, the J end lost 3 bases, and 12 bases lay between the germline ends. The CDR3 DNA reads as TGTGCCAGCTCACTACTGACAGGTGACACTGAAGCTTTCTTT. It yields the protein CASSLLTGDTEAFF.

The CDR3 region is CASSYAGNSPLHF. CDR3 in DNA: TGTGCCAGCAGTTACGCCGGGAATTCACCCCTCCACTTT. The V call is TRBV6-5, the J call TRBJ1-6, with D unresolved. The germline V gene has CDR1 MNHEY and CDR2 SVGAGI. There are 13 residues in the CDR3. Trimming stripped 2 bases from V and 7 bases from J, with 6 bases between.

The rearrangement joins TRBV29-1 to TRBJ2-1, with D possibly being TRBD2 (6 bases). The length of the CDR3 is 14 residues. With 7 bases removed from V and 1 base from J, the gap between germline ends came to 14 bases. CDR1 and CDR2 from the germline V gene are SQVTM and ANQGSEA. The CDR3 DNA reads TGCAGCGCCGCCCGACTAGTTTCCTACAATGAGCAGTTCTTC. Protein: CSAARLVSYNEQFF.

V gene TRBV28 combines with J gene TRBJ1-1; D may be TRBD1 (5 bases). V lost 3 bases and J 8 bases, leaving 10 bases between the germline ends. The germline V gene encodes CDR1 MDHEN and CDR2 SYDVKM. This CDR3 has 12 residues. Here the CDR3 reads CASSLMGVEAFF. The CDR3 region has the DNA TGTGCCAGCAGTTTGATGGGGGTGGAAGCTTTCTTT.

The rearrangement uses TRBV18 and TRBJ2-7, with D possibly TRBD1 on 6 matching bases. Germline assignment: CDR1 KGHSH and CDR2 LQKENI. The CDR3 extends over 15 amino acids. V lost 6 bases, J lost 5 bases, and 20 bases lay in between. The CDR3 loop is CASSPFEAGGNEQYF. DNA of the CDR3: TGTGCCAGCTCCCCATTCGAAGCTGGGGGCAACGAGCAGTACTTC.

The chain has TRBV7-3 and TRBJ2-6; the D is unclear. The germline V gene encodes CDR1 SGHTA and CDR2 FQGTGA. The V end lost 2 bases, the J end lost 4 bases, and 9 bases lay between the germline ends. The CDR3 consists of 15 residues. CDR3 bases: TGTGCCAGCAGCTTAGTAGGGAACGGGGCCAACGTCCTGACTTTC. Translation: CASSLVGNGANVLTF.

The chain uses TRBV29-1 and TRBJ1-1, with a tentative D call TRBD1 (5 bases). V lost 3 bases and J 11 bases, leaving 19 bases between the germline ends. The CDR3 loop spans 13 amino acids. Germline values: CDR1 SQVTM, CDR2 ANQGSEA. CDR3 DNA sequence: TGCAGCGTTGAGGGACGTTACTCCCTTTACGCTTTCTTT. Its translation: CSVEGRYSLYAFF.

The chain combines TRBV6-5 with TRBJ2-1; TRBD2 agrees at 9 bases. CDR1 MNHEY and CDR2 SVGAGI come from the germline V gene. J gave up 12 bases and V 6 bases, and 9 bases lay outside the gene matches. The CDR3 length is 13 residues. CDR3 loop: CASRTLLAGAQFF. CDR3 in DNA: TGTGCCAGCAGAACGCTGTTAGCGGGGGCGCAGTTCTTC.

The chain couples TRBV7-8 to TRBJ1-3; no clear D. CDR3 length: 14 amino acids. V gave up 1 base and J gave up 0 bases, with 4 bases separating them. CDR1 is SGHVS, CDR2 FQNEAQ, per germline. CDR3 DNA: TGTGCCAGCAGCTTAGGGGGCTCTGGAAACACCATATATTTT. It yields the protein CASSLGGSGNTIYF.

V usage is TRBV6-4 and J usage is TRBJ1-6; 10 positions match TRBD1. The CDR3 has 15 residues. J was trimmed by 7 bases and V by 6 bases; bases with no gene match: 6. The germline V gene has CDR1 MRHNA and CDR2 SNTAGT. CDR3 amino acids: CASSRGQGTNSPLHF. The CDR3 DNA reads as TGTGCCAGCAGCCGGGGACAGGGGACCAATTCACCCCTCCACTTT.

The chain is built from TRBV24-1 and TRBJ2-5; D possibly corresponds to TRBD2 (5 bases). The CDR3 is 13 amino acids. Trimming took 0 bases from V and 13 from J, leaving 14 bases between them. The germline V gene has CDR1 KGHDR and CDR2 SFDVKD. In DNA, the CDR3 is TGTGCCACCAGTGATTTGAGGACTGGACGTCTGTACTTC. Amino acid sequence: CATSDLRTGRLYF.

This chain links TRBV3-1 (or the pseudogene TRBV3-2) with TRBJ1-6, with a possible D match to TRBD1 (5 bases). The CDR3 totals 14 residues. The germline V and J ends were trimmed by 4 bases and 8 bases, with 12 bases remaining between them. Germline CDR1 is LGHDT and CDR2 is YNNKEL (reference sequence). CDR3 sequence: CASSLPGGYSPLHF. CDR3 sequence (DNA): TGTGCCAGCAGCCTTCCCGGGGGTTATTCACCCCTCCACTTT.

V gene TRBV11-1 combines with J gene TRBJ2-7, with 9 positions matching TRBD1. This CDR3 comprises 14 residues. Trimming took 5 bases from V and 8 from J; bases not matched to a gene: 10. CDR1 SGHAT and CDR2 FQDESV come from the germline V gene (reference sequence). CDR3 bases: TGTGCCAGCAGCCTTTGGGGGGACAGGGAGAAGCAGTACTTC. Protein product: CASSLWGDREKQYF. The variable domain in full, completed from reference TRBV11-1 and TRBJ2-7, reads EAEVAQSPRYKITEKSQAVAFWCDPISGHATLYWYRQILGQGPELLVQFQDESVVDDSQLPKDRFSAERLKGVDSTLKIQPAELGDSAMYLCASSLWGDREKQYFGPGTRLTVT.

The rearrangement links TRBV11-3 to TRBJ2-5, with D maybe TRBD2 (5 bases). The CDR3 is made up of 15 amino acids. The germline V gene encodes CDR1 SGHNT and CDR2 YENEEA. Between the trimmed V and J ends, which lost 5 bases and 7 bases, there was a span of 20 bases. The CDR3 bases are TGTGCCAGCAGCCCAAACGGTCGGATGGCGGGGACCCAGTACTTC. Its protein is CASSPNGRMAGTQYF. Full variable domain (remainder filled in from reference TRBV11-3 and TRBJ2-5): EAGVVQSPRYKIIEKKQPVAFWCNPISGHNTLYWYLQNLGQGPELLIRYENEEAVDDSQLPKDRFSAERLKGVDSTLKIQPAELGDSAVYLCASSPNGRMAGTQYFGPGTRLLVL.

The chain is built from TRBV18 and TRBJ1-4; D is unclear. CDR1 and CDR2 (germline): KGHSH, LQKENI. The CDR3 totals 15 residues. V lost 2 bases, J lost 0 bases, and 7 bases lay in between. The CDR3 nucleotides read TGTGCCAGCTCACCAGTCGGGGCAACTAATGAAAAACTGTTTTTT. Its translation is CASSPVGATNEKLFF.

The rearrangement joins TRBV18 to TRBJ2-7, with D possibly TRBD1 on 6 matching bases. Trimming shortened V by 4 bases and J by 4 bases, and 14 bases separated the two germline ends. The CDR3 covers 14 residues. CDR1 and CDR2 from the germline V gene are KGHSH and LQKENI. CDR3 in DNA: TGTGCCAGCTCACTTTACAGGACAGATTACGAGCAGTACTTC. It codes for CASSLYRTDYEQYF. The whole variable domain, remainder taken from reference TRBV18 and TRBJ2-7, is NAGVMQNPRHLVRRRGQEARLRCSPMKGHSHVYWYRQLPEEGLKFMVYLQKENIIDESGMPKERFSAEFPKEGPSILRIQQVVRGDSAAYFCASSLYRTDYEQYFGPGTRLTVT.

V is TRBV11-3 and J is TRBJ2-7; 8 bases agree with TRBD1. J was trimmed by 3 bases and V by 5 bases; bases with no gene match: 6. CDR3 length equals 14 residues. Per germline, CDR1 SGHNT and CDR2 YENEEA. The CDR3: CASSRRQGHYEQYF. DNA of the CDR3: TGTGCCAGCAGCCGTAGACAGGGGCACTACGAGCAGTACTTC. Looking up the rest from reference TRBV11-3 and TRBJ2-7 gives the full variable domain: EAGVVQSPRYKIIEKKQPVAFWCNPISGHNTLYWYLQNLGQGPELLIRYENEEAVDDSQLPKDRFSAERLKGVDSTLKIQPAELGDSAVYLCASSRRQGHYEQYFGPGTRLTVT.